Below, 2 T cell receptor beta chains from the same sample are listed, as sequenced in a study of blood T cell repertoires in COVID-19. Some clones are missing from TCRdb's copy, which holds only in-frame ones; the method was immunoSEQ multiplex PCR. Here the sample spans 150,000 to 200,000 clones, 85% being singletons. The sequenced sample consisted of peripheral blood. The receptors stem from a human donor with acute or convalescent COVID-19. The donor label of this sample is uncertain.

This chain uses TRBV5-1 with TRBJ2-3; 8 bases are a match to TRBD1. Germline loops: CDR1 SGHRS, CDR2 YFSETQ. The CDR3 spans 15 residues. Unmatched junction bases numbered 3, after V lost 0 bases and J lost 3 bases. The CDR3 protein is CASSLGRGQTDTQYF. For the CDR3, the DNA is TGCGCCAGCAGCTTGGGCAGGGGGCAAACAGATACGCAGTATTTT.

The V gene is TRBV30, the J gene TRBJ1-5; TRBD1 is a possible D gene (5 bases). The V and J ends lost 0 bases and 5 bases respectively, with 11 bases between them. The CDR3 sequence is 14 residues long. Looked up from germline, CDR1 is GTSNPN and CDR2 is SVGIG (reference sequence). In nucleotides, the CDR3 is TGTGCCTGGAGTGTACTGACAGTCGATCAGCCCCAGCATTTT. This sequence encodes CAWSVLTVDQPQHF.